This T cell receptor beta chain was found in a study of T cell repertoires in cytomegalovirus infection. Unmatched junction bases numbered 2, after V lost 2 bases and J lost 6 bases. The length of the CDR3 is 15 residues. Whole-study results and caveats: HLA-C-restricted, CMV-specific TCR beta clonotypes were dominant ex vivo. CMV carriers having the relevant HLA were flagged by cumulative public TCR beta family frequency.

In this sample, this clonotype turned up once. Its antigen is as yet unknown. In TCRdb, the reads were re-called with MiXCR into one record per CDR3 protein. The table shows some 590,000 distinct CDR3 sequences, with roughly 43% occurring only once. The TCR comes from a human donor in good health (CMV status not recorded). Some clones in this sample may be carry-over from other donors' samples. The rearrangement links TRBV12-3 or TRBV12-4 to TRBJ1-6; 9 bases are shared with TRBD1. The sample consisted of cultured PBMCs, taken from culture after CMV antigen stimulation. The CDR3 is CASSLRTGANSPLHF. Written as DNA, the CDR3 is TGTGCCAGCAGTTTAAGGACAGGGGCTAATTCACCCCTCCACTTT.